The next 10 T cell receptor beta chains were all read from a single sample in a study of blood T cells in healthy people across ages. Sample-barcoded 5' priming and a J-beta primer mix drove a second PCR of about 6 to 12 cycles. Using its own MiXCR run on the 5' RACE reads, TCRdb lists one record per CDR3 protein. The sample lists about 780,000 distinct CDR3 sequences, around half occurring once. The sequenced material came from blood. These receptors all stem from an elderly man in good health.

This clonotype was recorded many times. The chain carries TRBV5-1 and TRBJ2-7; 7 nucleotides match TRBD1. Germline V gene sequence: CDR1 SGHRS, CDR2 YFSETQ. The CDR3 is made up of 14 amino acids. Losses at the gene ends were 0 bases for V and 2 bases for J; bases not matched to a gene: 2. CDR3 DNA sequence: TGCGCCAGCAGCTTGGTACAGGGGACCTACGAGCAGTACTTC. It translates to CASSLVQGTYEQYF.

For this clonotype: At one boundary the junction diverges from the germline segment, which might be a read error. The chain recombines TRBV7-2 with TRBJ2-5; TRBD2 matches at 7 bases. This CDR3 contains 13 residues. Germline V CDR1 and CDR2: SGHTA, FQGNSA. This CDR3 reads CASILASGETQYF. For the CDR3, the DNA is TGTGCCAGCATCTTAGCTAGCGGAGAGACCCAGTACTTC.

This clonotype occurred many times. This rearrangement joins TRBV29-1 to TRBJ2-1; maybe TRBD1 (5 bases). V lost 0 bases and J lost 0, with 12 bases in between. The CDR3 sequence is 16 residues long. Per the germline V gene, CDR1 is SQVTM and CDR2 is ANQGSEA. The CDR3 loop reads CSVEDPWQGSYNEQFF. In nucleotides, the CDR3 is TGCAGCGTTGAAGATCCTTGGCAGGGCTCCTACAATGAGCAGTTCTTC.

V gene TRBV12-3 or TRBV12-4 combines with J gene TRBJ2-1, with a weak D call TRBD1 (5 bases). The ends were cut back, 6 bases at V and 9 bases at J, with 15 bases in the middle. The CDR3 extends over 13 amino acids. The CDR3 spells CASRGSQAREQFF. CDR3 nucleotides: TGTGCCAGCAGGGGATCACAGGCCCGTGAGCAGTTCTTC.

This clonotype appeared many times. At one end the junction does not follow the germline gene, possibly because of a read error. The chain is built from TRBV9 and TRBJ2-7, with D possibly TRBD1 on 9 matching bases. The germline CDR1 and CDR2 sequences are SGDLS and YYNGEE. This CDR3 region has 14 residues. The DNA of the CDR3 is TGCGCCAGCAGCGTAGCGGGACAGGGATACGAGCAGTACTTC. Its protein product is CASSVAGQGYEQYF. The whole variable domain, remainder taken from reference TRBV9 and TRBJ2-7, is DSGVTQTPKHLITATGQRVTLRCSPRSGDLSVYWYQQSLDQGLQFLIQYYNGEERAKGNILERFSAQQFPDLHSELNLSSLELGDSALYFCASSVAGQGYEQYFGPGTRLTVT.

This clonotype was seen only a few times. The gene calls are TRBV7-2 and TRBJ2-2; 10 bases agree with TRBD1. V gave up 1 base and J gave up 3 bases; unmatched junction bases: 5. Germline CDR1 and CDR2: SGHTA and FQGNSA. This CDR3 has 17 residues. This chain's CDR3 is CASSLVGTGVHTGELFF. CDR3 bases: TGTGCCAGCAGCTTAGTCGGGACAGGGGTGCACACCGGGGAGCTGTTTTTT.

The chain uses TRBV11-3 and TRBJ2-5; D unresolved. The J call may be wrong; the DNA end is better matched by TRBJ2-7. CDR1 is SGHNT and CDR2 is YENEEA in the germline V gene. The CDR3 spans 14 residues. In DNA, the CDR3 is TGTGCCAGCAGCTTAGATCCAAGCTACGCCGAGCAGTACTTC. Residues: CASSLDPSYAEQYF.

The V and J genes are TRBV20-1 and TRBJ2-4; the match to TRBD1 covers 9 bases. This CDR3 has 12 residues. J lost 13 bases, V lost 5 bases, and 9 bases had no gene match. CDR1 and CDR2 (germline): DFQATT, SNEGSKA (reference sequence). The CDR3 protein is CSAGQGLREQYF. CDR3 bases: TGCAGTGCTGGACAGGGGCTTAGGGAGCAGTACTTC.

This clonotype was seen only a few times. The chain has TRBV7-9 and TRBJ2-4, with TRBD1 matching 8 bases. TRBJ2-7 explains the end of the DNA better; the J call may be wrong. The CDR3 contains 15 residues. Germline values: CDR1 SEHNR, CDR2 FQNEAQ (reference sequence). The CDR3 nucleotides are TGTGCCAGCAGCCTCGGACAGGGAGTGCGTTACGAGCAGTACTTC. Translation: CASSLGQGVRYEQYF.

This clonotype is a singleton in its sample. The CDR3 carries no conserved terminal phenylalanine or tryptophan, so it likely arises from a read error. The chain uses TRBV5-1 and TRBJ2-4, with D possibly called TRBD1 or TRBD2 (5 bases each). The CDR3 totals 20 residues. V was trimmed by 3 bases and J by 0 bases, leaving 25 bases between them. Germline values: CDR1 SGHRS, CDR2 YFSETQ. Here the CDR3 reads CASSSTIVSSGTLAKNIQYL. In nucleotides, the CDR3 is TGCGCCAGCAGCTCCACCATAGTGAGTTCGGGGACCTTAGCCAAAAACATTCAGTACCTC.